The T cell receptor beta chain described here comes from a study of blood T cells in healthy people across ages. CDR3 length equals 14 residues. The J segment lost 8 bases and the V segment lost 5 bases, leaving 8 bases of the junction unmatched. Healthy Caucasian individuals from Russia aged roughly 6 to 90 were enrolled as donors. PCR was performed a second time for about 7 to 12 cycles using a sample-barcoded 5' primer and a J-beta primer mix. TCRdb reprocessed the 5' RACE reads via MiXCR and lists one record per CDR3 protein. The profile shows 600,000 or so distinct CDR3 sequences, about 30% of them singletons.

This clonotype was sampled from a woman over 75 in good health. Sequencing input: blood. This sequence joins TRBV12-3 or TRBV12-4 and TRBJ1-2, with 10 bases that match TRBD1. The CDR3 is CASSPGQGTGGYTF. In nucleotides, the CDR3 is TGTGCCAGCAGTCCGGGACAGGGGACTGGGGGCTACACCTTC.